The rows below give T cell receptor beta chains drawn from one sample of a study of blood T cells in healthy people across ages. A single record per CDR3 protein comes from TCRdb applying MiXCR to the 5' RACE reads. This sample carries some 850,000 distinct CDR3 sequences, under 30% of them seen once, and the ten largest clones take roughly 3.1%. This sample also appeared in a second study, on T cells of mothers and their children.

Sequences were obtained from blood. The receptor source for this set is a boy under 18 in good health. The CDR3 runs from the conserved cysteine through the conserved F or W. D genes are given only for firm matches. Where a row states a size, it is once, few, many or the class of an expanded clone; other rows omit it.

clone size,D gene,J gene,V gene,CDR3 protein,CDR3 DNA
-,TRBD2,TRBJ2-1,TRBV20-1,CSARKLAGGLNEQFF,TGCAGTGCAAGAAAGCTAGCGGGGGGACTCAATGAGCAGTTCTTC
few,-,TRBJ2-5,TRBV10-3,CAISESGSPGETQYF,TGTGCCATCAGTGAGTCGGGCTCCCCCGGGGAGACCCAGTACTTC
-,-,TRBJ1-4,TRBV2,CASSVDGREITTNEKLFF,TGTGCCAGCAGCGTGGATGGCAGGGAGATTACAACTAATGAAAAACTGTTTTTT
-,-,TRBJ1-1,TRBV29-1,CSVERPRNTEAFF,TGCAGCGTTGAAAGGCCCCGGAACACTGAAGCTTTCTTT
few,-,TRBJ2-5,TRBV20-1,CSARTPGETQYF,TGCAGTGCTAGGACCCCGGGCGAGACCCAGTACTTC
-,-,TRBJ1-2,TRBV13,CASSLGRTVYGYTF,TGTGCCAGCAGCTTAGGCCGGACGGTCTATGGCTACACCTTC
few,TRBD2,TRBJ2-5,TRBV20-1,CSARGRGGGQETQYF,TGCAGTGCTAGAGGTCGGGGGGGCGGTCAAGAGACCCAGTACTTC
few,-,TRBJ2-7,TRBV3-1,CASSKLVGYEQYF,TGTGCCAGCAGCAAACTAGTAGGCTACGAGCAGTACTTC
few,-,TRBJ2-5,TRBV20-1,CSASQIQETQYF,TGCAGTGCGAGTCAGATCCAAGAGACCCAGTACTTC
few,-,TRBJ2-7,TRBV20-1,CSATRPDEQYF,TGCAGTGCTACCCGCCCAGACGAGCAGTACTTC
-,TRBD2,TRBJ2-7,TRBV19,CASMPGSGGEQYF,TGTGCCAGTATGCCAGGCTCGGGAGGAGAGCAGTACTTC
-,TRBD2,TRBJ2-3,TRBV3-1,CASSRGERGRGTDTQYF,TGTGCCAGCAGCCGGGGGGAGCGGGGGCGGGGCACAGATACGCAGTATTTT
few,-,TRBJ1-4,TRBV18,CASSPLGEATNEKLFF,TGTGCCAGCTCACCACTCGGGGAAGCAACTAATGAAAAACTGTTTTTT
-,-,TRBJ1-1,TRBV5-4,CASSLLAEGSTEAFF,TGTGCCAGCAGCTTGCTCGCGGAGGGCTCAACTGAAGCTTTCTTT
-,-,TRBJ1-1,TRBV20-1,CSATDRWNTEAFF,TGCAGTGCTACCGATCGTTGGAACACTGAAGCTTTCTTT
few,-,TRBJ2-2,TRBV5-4,CASSSGMNTGELFF,TGTGCCAGCAGCTCGGGTATGAACACCGGGGAGCTGTTTTTT
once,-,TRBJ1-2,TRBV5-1,CAPRTPEDGYTF,TGCGCCCCACGGACGCCGGAGGATGGCTACACCTTC
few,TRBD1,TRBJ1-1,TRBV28,CASSFSGTGGLGAFF,TGTGCCAGCAGTTTTTCCGGGACAGGGGGCCTAGGTGCTTTCTTT
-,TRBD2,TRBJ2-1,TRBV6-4,CASSDNQRGGRNEQFF,TGTGCCAGCAGTGACAATCAGCGGGGGGGCCGCAATGAGCAGTTCTTC
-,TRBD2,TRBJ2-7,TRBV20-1,CSASLLAGGSYEQYF,TGCAGTGCTAGTCTGCTAGCGGGAGGCTCCTACGAGCAGTACTTC
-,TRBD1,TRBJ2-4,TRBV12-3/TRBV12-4,CASSFTGENIQYF,TGTGCCAGCAGTTTTACAGGGGAAAACATTCAGTACTTC
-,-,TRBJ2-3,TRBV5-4,CASRPDFSSTDTQYF,TGTGCCAGCAGACCGGACTTCTCGAGCACAGATACGCAGTATTTT
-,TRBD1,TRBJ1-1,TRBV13,CASSFDRGIRAFF,TGTGCCAGCAGCTTTGACAGGGGAATAAGAGCTTTCTTT
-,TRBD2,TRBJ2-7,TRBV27,CASSFASGGLYEQYF,TGTGCCAGCAGTTTCGCTAGCGGGGGGTTATACGAGCAGTACTTC
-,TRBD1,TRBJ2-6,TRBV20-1,CSASQQGQNSGANVLTF,TGCAGTGCTAGCCAACAGGGGCAAAACTCTGGGGCCAACGTCCTGACTTTC
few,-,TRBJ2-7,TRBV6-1,CASSEAPGWEQYF,TGTGCCAGCAGTGAAGCCCCGGGTTGGGAGCAGTACTTC
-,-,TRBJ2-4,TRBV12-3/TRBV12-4,CASSPPGRVPKNIQYF,TGTGCCAGCAGTCCCCCCGGCCGGGTACCCAAAAACATTCAGTACTTC
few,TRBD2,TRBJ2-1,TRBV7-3,CASSLGASGVDEQFF,TGTGCCAGCAGCTTAGGTGCGAGCGGGGTAGATGAGCAGTTCTTC
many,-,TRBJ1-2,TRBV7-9,CASSLDRNGYTF,TGTGCCAGCAGCTTAGATCGCAATGGCTACACCTTC
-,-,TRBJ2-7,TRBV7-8,CASSFVGSYEQYF,TGTGCCAGCAGCTTTGTAGGGTCCTACGAGCAGTACTTC
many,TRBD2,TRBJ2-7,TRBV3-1,CASSGAGLAGLPYEQYF,TGTGCCAGCAGCGGCGCCGGGCTAGCGGGCCTGCCCTACGAGCAGTACTTC
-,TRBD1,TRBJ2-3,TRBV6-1,CASPGTGGSLTDTQYF,TGTGCCAGCCCAGGGACAGGGGGATCCCTCACAGATACGCAGTATTTT
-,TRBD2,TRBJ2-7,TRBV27,CASTLRRGGRYTYEQYF,TGTGCCAGCACCCTACGCCGGGGGGGCAGGTACACCTACGAGCAGTACTTC
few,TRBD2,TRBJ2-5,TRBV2,CASSAGTSRGWETQYF,TGTGCCAGCAGTGCGGGGACTAGCAGGGGATGGGAGACCCAGTACTTC
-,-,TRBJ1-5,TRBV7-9,CASSLQGIGNQPQHF,TGTGCCAGCAGCCTCCAGGGGATCGGCAATCAGCCCCAGCATTTT
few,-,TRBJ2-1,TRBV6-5,CASSYLRGGWFYNEQFF,TGTGCCAGCAGTTACCTAAGGGGGGGGTGGTTCTACAATGAGCAGTTCTTC
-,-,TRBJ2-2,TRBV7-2,CASSELDRSGELFF,TGTGCCAGCAGCGAACTAGACAGGTCCGGGGAGCTGTTTTTT
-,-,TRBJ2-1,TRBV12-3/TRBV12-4,CASRSGGNYNEQFF,TGTGCCAGCAGATCAGGGGGGAACTACAATGAGCAGTTCTTC
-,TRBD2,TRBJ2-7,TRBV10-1,CASSAQDRGGTYEQYF,TGCGCCAGCAGTGCCCAAGACCGCGGGGGTACCTACGAGCAGTACTTC
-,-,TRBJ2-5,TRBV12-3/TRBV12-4,CASSLPQGAETQYF,TGTGCCAGCAGCCTCCCCCAGGGCGCGGAGACCCAGTACTTC
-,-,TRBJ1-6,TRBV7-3,CASSFRSTNSPLHF,TGTGCCAGCAGCTTCCGGAGCACAAATTCACCCCTCCACTTT
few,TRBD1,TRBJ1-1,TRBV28,CASIRGLEAFF,TGTGCCAGCATCAGGGGGCTAGAAGCTTTCTTT
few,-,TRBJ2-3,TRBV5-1,CASSLQVPSTDTQYF,TGCGCCAGCAGCTTGCAGGTTCCTAGCACAGATACGCAGTATTTT
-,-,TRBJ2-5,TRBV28,CASSSRAKETQYF,TGTGCCAGCAGTTCCCGGGCTAAAGAGACCCAGTACTTC
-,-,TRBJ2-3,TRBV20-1,CSAQLHRDSQYF,TGCAGTGCCCAACTACACAGGGATTCGCAGTATTTT